Sequencing of this T cell receptor (beta chain) was carried out in a study of response to subunit inactivated influenza vaccine. Study-level results: The authors put forward the suggestion that each seasonal influenza vaccination may bring in only a limited number of new T cells.

This clonotype was counted between two and nine times. Antigen specificity is unknown. TCRdb fed the RT-PCR reads into MiXCR, producing one record per CDR3 protein. The sample has over 150,000 distinct CDR3 sequences, about 11% seen once. The V end lost 8 bases, the J end lost 3 bases, and 10 bases lay between the germline ends. CDR3 length equals 12 residues. Per germline, CDR1 MGHDK and CDR2 SYGVNS. This TCR was recovered from a man aged 50-60 years who received an inactivated influenza vaccine. This chain joins TRBV25-1 and TRBJ2-5; D is unresolved. Source: non-naive T cells sorted from PBMCs, taken roughly 48 days after vaccination. The CDR3 spells CASRKGEETQYF. CDR3 in DNA: TGTGCCAGCCGAAAGGGTGAAGAGACCCAGTACTTC.